What follows are 15 T cell receptor beta chains derived from one specimen sequenced in a study of blood T cell repertoires in COVID-19 (TCRdb year 2020). The library was generated by the immunoSEQ multiplex PCR assay. Here the immuneACCESS table is served through TCRdb, limited to in-frame sequences with V and J called. Missing clones are a known gap in these copies; in checked studies unresolved V genes cover under half, and the rest lacks a known reason. This sample holds roughly 350,000 clones; around nine tenths were observed only once. In total, the top ten clones hold roughly 3% of the sample. The sample taken for sequencing was peripheral blood. The receptors stem from a woman younger than 30 who had recovered from COVID-19.

The chain combines TRBV5-1 with TRBJ2-2; D perhaps matches TRBD2 (5 bases). The V and J ends lost 5 bases and 1 base respectively, with 12 bases between them. There are 15 residues in the CDR3. Germline V lookup: CDR1 SGHRS, CDR2 YFSETQ. The CDR3 sequence: CASRPVSGNTGELFF. The CDR3 nucleotides read TGCGCCAGCAGGCCCGTAAGCGGGAACACCGGGGAGCTGTTTTTT. The complete variable domain, with remaining parts taken from reference TRBV5-1 and TRBJ2-2, reads KAGVTQTPRYLIKTRGQQVTLSCSPISGHRSVSWYQQTPGQGLQFLFEYFSETQRNKGNFPGRFSGRQFSNSRSEMNVSTLELGDSALYLCASRPVSGNTGELFFGEGSRLTVL.

This clone was counted between two and nine times. V gene TRBV4-3 combines with J gene TRBJ2-1; weak D call: TRBD1 (7 bases). Germline V gives CDR1 LGHNA, CDR2 YSLEER. The CDR3 length is 16 residues. V dropped 0 bases and J dropped 0 bases, with 9 bases sitting between them. CDR3 amino acids: CASSQDQGGSYNEQFF. In DNA form, the CDR3 reads TGCGCCAGCAGCCAAGACCAGGGGGGCTCCTACAATGAGCAGTTCTTC.

This clone showed up just once. CDR3 bases: TGTGCCTGGGCTGGGACATTTCGCACCGGGGAGCTGTTTTTT. Protein: CAWAGTFRTGELFF. The genes are TRBV30 and TRBJ2-2, with a possible D match to TRBD1 (6 bases). V was shortened by 5 bases and J by 4 bases, with 14 bases between the two germline ends. Germline-derived CDR1 and CDR2 are GTSNPN and SVGIG (reference sequence). This CDR3 comprises 14 residues.

The V call is TRBV3-1 (or the pseudogene TRBV3-2), the J call TRBJ2-5, with 8 bases that match TRBD2. The CDR3 totals 14 residues. From germline, CDR1 is LGHDT and CDR2 YNNKEL (reference sequence). The V and J ends lost 5 bases and 3 bases, in that order; junction bases with no gene match: 5. In nucleotides, the CDR3 is TGTGCCAGCAGCTTGGGACTAGGAAAAGAGACCCAGTACTTC. This encodes CASSLGLGKETQYF.

The rearrangement uses TRBV3-1 (or the pseudogene TRBV3-2) and TRBJ2-1; 9 bases agree with TRBD1. This CDR3 has 15 amino acids. V dropped 5 bases and J dropped 6; count of bases not matched to a gene: 8. Germline-derived CDR1 and CDR2 are LGHDT and YNNKEL (reference sequence). The CDR3 region is CASSSGTGSFNEQFF. In DNA, the CDR3 is TGTGCCAGCAGCTCCGGGACAGGGTCTTTCAATGAGCAGTTCTTC.

The gene calls are TRBV6-5 and TRBJ1-1; 8 bases line up with TRBD1. The germline V gene encodes CDR1 MNHEY and CDR2 SVGAGI. V lost 3 bases, J lost 5 bases, and 5 bases stayed unmatched. This CDR3 has 14 amino acids. CDR3 loop: CASSYDRGGTEAFF. The CDR3 DNA is TGTGCCAGCAGTTATGACAGGGGAGGGACTGAAGCTTTCTTT.

This chain connects TRBV29-1 to TRBJ1-4; D gene ambiguous. The CDR3 length is 12 residues. CDR1 and CDR2 (germline): SQVTM, ANQGSEA. Trimming pared 7 bases from V and 3 bases from J, leaving 9 bases between. As DNA, the CDR3 is TGCAGCGCCGTCGTTCCTAATGAAAAACTGTTTTTT. Translating gives CSAVVPNEKLFF.

This rearrangement joins TRBV11-2 to TRBJ2-3; D is unresolved. V was trimmed by 0 bases and J by 5 bases, leaving 6 bases between them. This CDR3 spans 13 amino acids. CDR1 is SGHAT, CDR2 FQNNGV, per germline. CDR3 amino acids: CASSLDPGDTQYF. CDR3 sequence (DNA): TGTGCCAGCAGCTTAGATCCGGGAGATACGCAGTATTTT. Variable domain in full (rest from reference TRBV11-2 and TRBJ2-3): EAGVAQSPRYKIIEKRQSVAFWCNPISGHATLYWYQQILGQGPKLLIQFQNNGVVDDSQLPKDRFSAERLKGVDSTLKIQPAKLEDSAVYLCASSLDPGDTQYFGPGTRLTVL.

The V call is TRBV15, the J call TRBJ2-1; D not certain. V dropped 0 bases and J dropped 9 bases, with 6 bases sitting between them. This CDR3 comprises 12 residues. Germline CDR1 reads LNHNV; CDR2 reads YYDKDF (reference sequence). CDR3 sequence: CATSRDISEQFF. CDR3 sequence (DNA): TGTGCCACCAGCAGAGATATTAGTGAGCAGTTCTTC.

This clone has only a few counts. Here the CDR3 DNA reads TGTGCCAGCCTGAGAATTAACTCTGGAAACACCATATATTTT. As protein: CASLRINSGNTIYF. The rearrangement uses TRBV7-5 and TRBJ1-3. TRBV7-5 represents a pseudogene. This CDR3 has 14 amino acids.

The rearrangement uses TRBV7-2 and TRBJ2-1, with TRBD1 as a possible D gene (6 bases). Germline CDR1 reads SGHTA; CDR2 reads FQGNSA. This CDR3 has 17 residues. Trimming took 1 base from V and 0 from J, leaving 13 bases between them. The CDR3 spells CASSLVWDKYSYNEQFF. The DNA for the CDR3 is TGTGCCAGCAGCTTAGTTTGGGACAAATACTCCTACAATGAGCAGTTCTTC.

This clone was seen only once. The chain has TRBV5-1 and TRBJ2-5; D remains unclear. The CDR3 has 11 residues. V was trimmed by 4 bases and J by 3 bases, leaving 4 bases between them. The germline V gene encodes CDR1 SGHRS and CDR2 YFSETQ. CDR3 region: CASSEKETQYF. DNA for the CDR3: TGCGCCAGCAGCGAGAAAGAGACCCAGTACTTC.

The chain has TRBV5-8 and TRBJ1-4, with a possible D match to TRBD1 (5 bases). The CDR3 loop spans 15 amino acids. Trimming shortened V by 9 bases and J by 8 bases, and 23 bases separated the two germline ends. Germline CDR1 SGHTS, CDR2 YDEGEE. CDR3 nucleotide sequence: TGTGCCATAGGGGCAGATGGGACGGAGGGGGAAAAACTGTTTTTT. Protein: CAIGADGTEGEKLFF. Using reference TRBV5-8 and TRBJ1-4 for the parts outside the CDR3, the full variable domain is EAGVTQSPTHLIKTRGQQATLRCSPISGHTSVYWYQQALGLGLQFLLWYDEGEERNRGNFPPRFSGRQFPNYSSELNVNALELEDSALYLCAIGADGTEGEKLFFGSGTQLSVL.

This rearrangement joins TRBV7-2 to TRBJ2-1; 14 nucleotides agree with TRBD2. Losses at the gene ends were 1 base for V and 8 bases for J; bases not matched to a gene: 4. This CDR3 is 16 amino acids long. Germline V CDR1 and CDR2: SGHTA, FQGNSA. The CDR3 region is CASSLERTSGRYEQFF. The CDR3 nucleotides are TGTGCCAGCAGCTTAGAGCGGACTAGCGGGAGGTATGAGCAGTTCTTC.

This clone showed up just once. The chain joins TRBV5-1 to TRBJ2-5; 8 nucleotides agree with TRBD1. V was pared by 4 bases and J by 7 bases, with 6 bases of the junction left unmatched. The CDR3 contains 13 residues. Germline CDR1 is SGHRS and CDR2 is YFSETQ. Written as DNA, the CDR3 is TGCGCCAGCAGCCCCGGACAGGGTGGGACCCAGTACTTC. It encodes CASSPGQGGTQYF.